A single sample is the source of the 26 T cell receptor beta chains below, sequenced in a study of identical twins. TCRdb re-called the 5' RACE reads with MiXCR, one entry per CDR3 protein. The table includes about 520,000 distinct CDR3 sequences, about 20% detected once. Separately, the same data were catalogued under a study of T cells expressing NK-cell markers.

Sequenced sample: CD4+ T cells sorted from blood. The receptors derive from a woman aged 18-29 years in good health.

There are a few counts of this clonotype. The chain links TRBV12-3 or TRBV12-4 to TRBJ2-5; D gene ambiguous. The V end lost 1 base, the J end lost 5 bases, and 8 bases lay between the germline ends. CDR3 size: 13 residues. The CDR3 sequence: CASSLVRAETQYF. CDR3 DNA sequence: TGTGCCAGCAGTTTAGTCCGGGCGGAGACCCAGTACTTC.

The rearrangement uses TRBV7-6 and TRBJ2-2; weak D call: TRBD1 (6 bases). Germline assignment: CDR1 SGHVS and CDR2 FNYEAQ. Trimming stripped 1 base from V and 2 bases from J, with 14 bases between. This CDR3 is 17 amino acids long. CDR3: CASSLGGQTFNTGELFF. The CDR3 DNA sequence: TGTGCCAGCAGCTTAGGTGGACAGACCTTTAACACCGGGGAGCTGTTTTTT.

This clonotype was found once. In nucleotides, the CDR3 is TGCAGTGCTAGATCGGCAGGGTCATACGGCTACACCTTC. Protein product: CSARSAGSYGYTF. This chain uses TRBV20-1 with TRBJ1-2; TRBD1 is a possible D gene (5 bases). This CDR3 has 13 residues. Trimming pared 2 bases from V and 8 bases from J, leaving 15 bases between. CDR1 and CDR2 from the germline V gene are DFQATT and SNEGSKA (reference sequence).

The chain joins TRBV20-1 to TRBJ1-6; D gene unclear. Germline V CDR1 and CDR2: DFQATT, SNEGSKA (reference sequence). The CDR3 extends over 13 amino acids. V gave up 5 bases and J gave up 1 base, with 6 bases separating them. CDR3 DNA: TGCAGTGCTCAAGGATCCTATAATTCACCCCTCCACTTT. It is translated as CSAQGSYNSPLHF.

This sequence joins TRBV7-9 and TRBJ1-2; tentative D call: TRBD1 (6 bases). Germline values: CDR1 SEHNR, CDR2 FQNEAQ (reference sequence). V was shortened by 4 bases and J by 4 bases, with 13 bases between the two germline ends. The CDR3 is made up of 14 amino acids. The CDR3 bases are TGTGCCAGCAGCTCGTCGGACAGCCGCTATGGCTACACCTTC. Amino acid sequence: CASSSSDSRYGYTF.

J is TRBJ1-6 and V is TRBV6-2 or TRBV6-3; D not certain. Germline lookup yields CDR1 MNHEY and CDR2 SVGEGT. V lost 7 bases and J 7 bases, leaving 5 bases between the germline ends. The length of the CDR3 is 11 residues. The CDR3 protein is CASTLNSPLHF. CDR3 DNA: TGTGCCAGCACCTTGAATTCACCCCTCCACTTT.

The rearrangement joins TRBV5-1 to TRBJ2-7; D may be TRBD1 (7 bases). Germline V gene sequence: CDR1 SGHRS, CDR2 YFSETQ. The CDR3 is 15 amino acids. Trimming removed 3 bases at V and 1 base at J, with 14 bases between. In nucleotides, the CDR3 is TGCGCCAGCAGCTCCCGGGACAGCGGGTCCTACGAGCAGTACTTC. Amino acids: CASSSRDSGSYEQYF.

This clonotype was found a few times. This chain uses TRBV20-1 with TRBJ2-5; D unresolved. V lost 6 bases, J lost 4 bases, and 12 bases lay in between. This CDR3 has 12 amino acids. Germline V lookup: CDR1 DFQATT, CDR2 SNEGSKA (reference sequence). The CDR3 reads CSARSPLETQYF. CDR3 DNA: TGCAGTGCACGATCCCCACTAGAGACCCAGTACTTC.

This clonotype was counted between two and nine times. The V and J genes are TRBV6-5 and TRBJ1-1; tentatively, D is TRBD1 (5 bases). The germline gives CDR1 MNHEY, CDR2 SVGAGI. With 4 bases removed from V and 5 bases from J, the gap between germline ends came to 20 bases. The CDR3 is 16 residues long. DNA of the CDR3: TGTGCCAGCAGTTTTGTTCTGGGGAGGGGACGGACTGAAGCTTTCTTT. Protein product: CASSFVLGRGRTEAFF.

This rearrangement joins TRBV27 to TRBJ2-1; the D gene is possibly TRBD1 (7 bases). V was pared by 2 bases and J by 11 bases, with 22 bases between. The CDR3 is 16 residues long. Germline V gene lookup returns CDR1 MNHEY and CDR2 SMNVEV (reference sequence). For the CDR3, the DNA is TGTGCCAGCAGTTTACGACTAGGGACAGATACTCTTAAGCAGTTCTTC. Protein product: CASSLRLGTDTLKQFF.

The V and J genes are TRBV5-1 and TRBJ2-3; D call uncertain. Trimming took off 4 bases at V and 2 bases at J, with 8 bases between the two ends. The CDR3 totals 13 residues. The V gene's germline CDR1 is SGHRS and CDR2 YFSETQ. The CDR3 nucleotides read TGCGCCAGCAGCCCATCCAACACAGATACGCAGTATTTT. It codes for CASSPSNTDTQYF.

This rearrangement joins TRBV29-1 to TRBJ2-3; 9 bases align to TRBD1. The germline V gene has CDR1 SQVTM and CDR2 ANQGSEA. This CDR3 has 16 amino acids. V lost 0 bases and J lost 1; bases outside the gene matches: 5. The CDR3 reads CSVEDRQGGGTDTQYF. For the CDR3, the DNA is TGCAGCGTTGAAGATAGACAGGGGGGAGGCACAGATACGCAGTATTTT.

This chain links TRBV2 with TRBJ2-7; 13 bases align to TRBD2. The trim removed 7 bases at V and 6 bases at J, leaving 6 bases unmatched. Germline CDR1 SNHLY, CDR2 FYNNEI. This CDR3 has 14 residues. The chain's CDR3 is CASTTGTSGIEQYF. CDR3 nucleotides: TGTGCCAGCACCACCGGGACTAGCGGGATCGAGCAGTACTTC.

This clonotype turned up a few times. The rearrangement uses TRBV10-3 and TRBJ1-2; possible D gene TRBD1, 5 bases. There are 15 residues in the CDR3. Between the trimmed V and J ends, which lost 0 bases and 6 bases, there was a span of 14 bases. Germline V lookup: CDR1 ENHRY, CDR2 SYGVKD. CDR3 sequence (DNA): TGTGCCATCAGTGAGTCTGCAGGGCGACCTAATGGCTACACCTTC. Amino acids: CAISESAGRPNGYTF.

This clonotype came up a few times. The chain uses TRBV20-1 and TRBJ2-1; weak D call: TRBD2 (6 bases). The V end lost 0 bases, the J end lost 0 bases, and 12 bases lay between the germline ends. CDR1 and CDR2 (germline): DFQATT, SNEGSKA (reference sequence). The CDR3 is 16 amino acids. CDR3 DNA sequence: TGCAGTGCTAGAGAGGAGGGCCGTAGCTCCTACAATGAGCAGTTCTTC. Translating gives CSAREEGRSSYNEQFF.

The chain links TRBV27 to TRBJ2-7, with D unclear. Germline CDR1 and CDR2: MNHEY and SMNVEV (reference sequence). Trimming took off 9 bases at V and 6 bases at J, with 9 bases between the two ends. This CDR3 spans 10 amino acids. In nucleotides, the CDR3 is TGTGCCAGAAACACTGCCGAGCAGTACTTC. This encodes CARNTAEQYF.

The chain is built from TRBV9 and TRBJ1-1; D not certain. The CDR3 totals 13 residues. Germline V gene lookup returns CDR1 SGDLS and CDR2 YYNGEE. Trimming cost V 1 base and J 3 bases, with 7 bases left between them. The CDR3 loop reads CASSVQFDTEAFF. As DNA, the CDR3 is TGTGCCAGCAGCGTACAGTTTGACACTGAAGCTTTCTTT.

The genes are TRBV7-2 and TRBJ1-1, with a possible D match to TRBD1 (6 bases). Trimming left V 2 bases short and J 4 bases short, with 14 bases between. The CDR3 length is 15 residues. Germline CDR1 and CDR2: SGHTA and FQGNSA. The CDR3 loop is CASSLLGTSVTEAFF. In nucleotides, the CDR3 is TGTGCCAGCAGCTTACTCGGGACATCTGTCACTGAAGCTTTCTTT.

This chain connects TRBV2 to TRBJ2-7, with D hard to call. V dropped 4 bases and J dropped 2 bases, with 9 bases sitting between them. CDR3 size: 13 residues. Germline CDR1 is SNHLY and CDR2 is FYNNEI. The CDR3 is CASSVSVAYEQYF. The CDR3 nucleotides are TGTGCCAGCAGTGTTTCTGTGGCCTACGAGCAGTACTTC.

The V and J genes are TRBV9 and TRBJ2-3; 7 bases fit TRBD2. V gave up 4 bases and J gave up 4 bases; unmatched junction bases: 6. From germline, CDR1 is SGDLS and CDR2 YYNGEE. This CDR3 has 14 residues. The CDR3 DNA follows: TGTGCCAGCAGCCCCGGGACTAAATCAGATACGCAGTATTTT. It codes for CASSPGTKSDTQYF.

In its sample, this clonotype was seen a few times. The chain couples TRBV6-1 to TRBJ2-6; possible D gene TRBD2, 7 bases. The V and J ends lost 5 bases and 2 bases respectively, with 19 bases between them. This CDR3 is 18 amino acids long. Per germline, CDR1 MNHNS and CDR2 SASEGT. The CDR3: CASSRVAGAPTGANVLTF. The DNA of the CDR3 is TGTGCCAGCAGTCGCGTGGCGGGGGCGCCAACTGGGGCCAACGTCCTGACTTTC.

This clonotype came up many times. The chain links TRBV20-1 to TRBJ1-5; D may be TRBD1 (6 bases). The germline V and J ends were trimmed by 0 bases and 11 bases, with 20 bases remaining between them. The CDR3 spans 15 residues. CDR1 is DFQATT, CDR2 SNEGSKA, per germline (reference sequence). The CDR3 region has the DNA TGCAGTGCTAGAGACAGTGGGGGCCTAGGGGTAGCCCAGCATTTT. As protein: CSARDSGGLGVAQHF.

This chain links TRBV5-1 with TRBJ1-5; 8 bases align to TRBD1. The germline gives CDR1 SGHRS, CDR2 YFSETQ. The CDR3 spans 15 residues. V shed 0 bases, J shed 9 bases, and the junction held 8 bases outside the gene matches. This CDR3 is CASSLGTGPGVPQHF. CDR3 nucleotides: TGCGCCAGCAGCTTGGGGACAGGGCCCGGGGTGCCCCAGCATTTT.

V is TRBV11-2 and J is TRBJ2-5; 9 bases are shared with TRBD1. Per germline, CDR1 SGHAT and CDR2 FQNNGV. The V and J ends lost 2 bases and 1 base, in that order; junction bases with no gene match: 5. This CDR3 comprises 16 residues. This CDR3 reads CASSLRQGGGQETQYF. The CDR3 DNA sequence: TGTGCCAGCAGCTTAAGACAGGGGGGGGGCCAAGAGACCCAGTACTTC. The full variable domain, its missing parts supplied by reference TRBV11-2 and TRBJ2-5, is EAGVAQSPRYKIIEKRQSVAFWCNPISGHATLYWYQQILGQGPKLLIQFQNNGVVDDSQLPKDRFSAERLKGVDSTLKIQPAKLEDSAVYLCASSLRQGGGQETQYFGPGTRLLVL.

CDR3 sequence: CASRRTGADEYEQYF. The DNA of the CDR3 is TGTGCCAGCAGAAGGACAGGGGCAGATGAGTACGAGCAGTACTTC. The chain links TRBV27 to TRBJ2-7; 9 bases map to TRBD1. Germline values: CDR1 MNHEY, CDR2 SMNVEV (reference sequence). Trimming cost V 6 bases and J 4 bases; bases outside gene matches: 10. The CDR3 runs to 15 residues.

This clonotype was seen a handful of times. The V gene is TRBV7-2, the J gene TRBJ2-7; no firm D call. The V end was cut by 5 bases, the J end by 3 bases, with 20 bases between. The CDR3 totals 16 residues. Germline V gene sequence: CDR1 SGHTA, CDR2 FQGNSA. The CDR3 DNA is TGTGCCAGCAGCGTTCGTCACGGGTCCTCTTTCTACGAGCAGTACTTC. As protein: CASSVRHGSSFYEQYF.